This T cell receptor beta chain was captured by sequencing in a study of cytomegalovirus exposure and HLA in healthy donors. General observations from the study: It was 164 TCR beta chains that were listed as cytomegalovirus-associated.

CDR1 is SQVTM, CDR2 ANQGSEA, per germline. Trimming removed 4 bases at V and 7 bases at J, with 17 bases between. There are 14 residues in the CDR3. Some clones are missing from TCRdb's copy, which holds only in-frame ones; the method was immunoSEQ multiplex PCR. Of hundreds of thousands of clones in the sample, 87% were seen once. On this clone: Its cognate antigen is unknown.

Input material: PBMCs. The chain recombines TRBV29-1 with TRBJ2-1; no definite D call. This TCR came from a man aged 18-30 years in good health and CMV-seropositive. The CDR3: CSVGSPTMSNEQFF. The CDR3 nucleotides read TGCAGCGTTGGAAGCCCTACGATGTCTAATGAGCAGTTCTTC.